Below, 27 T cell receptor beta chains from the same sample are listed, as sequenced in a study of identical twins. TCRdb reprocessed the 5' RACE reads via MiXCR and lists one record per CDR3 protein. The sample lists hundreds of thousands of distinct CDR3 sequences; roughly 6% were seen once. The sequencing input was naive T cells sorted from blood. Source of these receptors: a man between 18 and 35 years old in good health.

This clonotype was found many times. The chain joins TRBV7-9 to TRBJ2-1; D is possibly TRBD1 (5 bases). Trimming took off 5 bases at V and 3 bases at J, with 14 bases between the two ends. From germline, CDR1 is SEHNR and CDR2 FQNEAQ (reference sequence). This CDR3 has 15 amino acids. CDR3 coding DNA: TGTGCCAGCAGCCGACAGCTGTTCTACTACAATGAGCAGTTCTTC. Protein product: CASSRQLFYYNEQFF.

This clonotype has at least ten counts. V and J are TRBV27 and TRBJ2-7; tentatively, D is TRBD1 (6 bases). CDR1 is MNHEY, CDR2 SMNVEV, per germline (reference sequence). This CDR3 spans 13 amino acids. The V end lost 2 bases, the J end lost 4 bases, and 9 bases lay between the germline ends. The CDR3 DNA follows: TGTGCCAGCAGTTTAAGGGGACAATACGAGCAGTACTTC. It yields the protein CASSLRGQYEQYF.

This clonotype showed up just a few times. CDR3 region: CASSSDPRRANTGELFF. CDR3 nucleotides: TGCGCCAGCAGCTCGGATCCCAGGAGGGCGAACACCGGGGAGCTGTTTTTT. The chain uses TRBV5-1 and TRBJ2-2; D perhaps matches TRBD2 (6 bases). V lost 3 bases and J lost 0, with 15 bases in between. Germline values: CDR1 SGHRS, CDR2 YFSETQ. This CDR3 region has 17 residues.

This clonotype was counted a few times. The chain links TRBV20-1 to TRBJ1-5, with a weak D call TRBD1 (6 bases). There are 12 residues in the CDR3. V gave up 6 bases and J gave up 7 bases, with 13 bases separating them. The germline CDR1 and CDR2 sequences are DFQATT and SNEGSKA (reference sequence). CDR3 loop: CSATKGGQPQHF. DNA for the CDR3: TGCAGTGCCACGAAGGGGGGGCAGCCCCAGCATTTT.

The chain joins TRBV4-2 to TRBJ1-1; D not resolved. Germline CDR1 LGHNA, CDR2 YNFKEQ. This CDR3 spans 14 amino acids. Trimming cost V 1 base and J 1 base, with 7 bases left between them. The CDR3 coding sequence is TGTGCCAGCAGCCAAGTTAGTCAGAACACTGAAGCTTTCTTT. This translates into CASSQVSQNTEAFF.

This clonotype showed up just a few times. CDR3 region: CASSISGSPNEQFF. The CDR3 coding sequence is TGTGCCAGCAGCATTAGCGGGAGTCCGAATGAGCAGTTCTTC. This chain uses TRBV7-3 with TRBJ2-1; 9 bases agree with TRBD2. Germline trimming cut 5 bases from V and 7 bases from J; bases unmatched to any gene: 6. Germline V gene sequence: CDR1 SGHTA, CDR2 FQGTGA. This CDR3 has 14 amino acids.

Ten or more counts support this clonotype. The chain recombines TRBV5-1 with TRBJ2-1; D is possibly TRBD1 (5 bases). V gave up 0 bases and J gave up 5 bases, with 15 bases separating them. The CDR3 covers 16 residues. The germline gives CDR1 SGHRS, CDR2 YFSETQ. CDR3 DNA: TGCGCCAGCAGCTTGGATGGACACCGAAGCAACAATGAGCAGTTCTTC. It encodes CASSLDGHRSNNEQFF.

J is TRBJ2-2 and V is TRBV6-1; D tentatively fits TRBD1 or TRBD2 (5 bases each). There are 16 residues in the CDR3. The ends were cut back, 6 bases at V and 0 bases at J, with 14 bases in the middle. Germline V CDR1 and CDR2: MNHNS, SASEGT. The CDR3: CASRFGAPSNTGELFF. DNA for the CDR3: TGTGCCAGCAGGTTCGGGGCCCCCTCGAACACCGGGGAGCTGTTTTTT.

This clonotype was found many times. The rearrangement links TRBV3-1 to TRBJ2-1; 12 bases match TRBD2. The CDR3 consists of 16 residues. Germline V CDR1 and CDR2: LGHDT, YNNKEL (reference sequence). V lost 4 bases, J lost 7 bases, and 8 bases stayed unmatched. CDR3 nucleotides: TGTGCCAGCAGCCCCAGACTAGCGGGAGTGTGGAATGAGCAGTTCTTC. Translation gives CASSPRLAGVWNEQFF.

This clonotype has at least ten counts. CDR3 amino acids: CASSPGTGNYEQYF. CDR3 nucleotides: TGTGCCAGCAGTCCCGGGACAGGAAACTACGAGCAGTACTTC. V and J are TRBV6-2 or TRBV6-3 and TRBJ2-7; TRBD1 matches 8 bases. The trim removed 5 bases at V and 3 bases at J, leaving 6 bases unmatched. The CDR3 has 14 amino acids. Germline values: CDR1 MNHEY, CDR2 SVGEGT.

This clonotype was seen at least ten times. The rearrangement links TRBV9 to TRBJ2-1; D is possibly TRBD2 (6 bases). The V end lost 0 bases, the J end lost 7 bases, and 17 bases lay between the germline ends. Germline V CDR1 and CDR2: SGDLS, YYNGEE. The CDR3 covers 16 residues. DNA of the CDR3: TGTGCCAGCAGCGTAGATTCCAGGTCCGGGGGAAATGAGCAGTTCTTC. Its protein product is CASSVDSRSGGNEQFF.

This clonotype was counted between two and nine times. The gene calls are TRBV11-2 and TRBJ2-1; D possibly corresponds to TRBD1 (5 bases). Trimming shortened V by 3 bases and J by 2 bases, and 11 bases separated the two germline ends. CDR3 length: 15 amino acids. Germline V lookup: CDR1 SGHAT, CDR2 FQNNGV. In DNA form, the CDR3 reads TGTGCCAGCAGCTTTCAGGGTTACACCTACAATGAGCAGTTCTTC. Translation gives CASSFQGYTYNEQFF.

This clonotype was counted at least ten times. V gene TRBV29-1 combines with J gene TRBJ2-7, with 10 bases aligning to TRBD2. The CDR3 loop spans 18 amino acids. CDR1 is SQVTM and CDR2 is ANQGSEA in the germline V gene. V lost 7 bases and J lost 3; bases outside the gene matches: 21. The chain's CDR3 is CSATGFSRALAGVYEQYF. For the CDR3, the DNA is TGCAGCGCCACAGGGTTCTCCAGGGCGCTAGCGGGAGTCTACGAGCAGTACTTC.

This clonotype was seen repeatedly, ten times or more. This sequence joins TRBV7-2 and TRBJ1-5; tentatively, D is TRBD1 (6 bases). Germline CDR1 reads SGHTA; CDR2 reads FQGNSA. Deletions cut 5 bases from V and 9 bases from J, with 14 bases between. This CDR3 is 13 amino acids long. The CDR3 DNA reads TGTGCCAGCAGCGACAAACAGGGATCGCCCCAGCATTTT. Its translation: CASSDKQGSPQHF. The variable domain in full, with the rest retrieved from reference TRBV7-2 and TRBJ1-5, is GAGVSQSPSNKVTEKGKDVELRCDPISGHTALYWYRQSLGQGLEFLIYFQGNSAPDKSGLPSDRFSAERTGGSVSTLTIQRTQQEDSAVYLCASSDKQGSPQHFGDGTRLSIL.

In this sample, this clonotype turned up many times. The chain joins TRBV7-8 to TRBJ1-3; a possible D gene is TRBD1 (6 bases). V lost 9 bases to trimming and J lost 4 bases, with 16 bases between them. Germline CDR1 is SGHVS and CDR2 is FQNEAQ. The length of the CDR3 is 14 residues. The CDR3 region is CASQGIRSGNTIYF. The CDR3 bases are TGTGCCAGTCAGGGGATAAGGTCCGGAAACACCATATATTTT.

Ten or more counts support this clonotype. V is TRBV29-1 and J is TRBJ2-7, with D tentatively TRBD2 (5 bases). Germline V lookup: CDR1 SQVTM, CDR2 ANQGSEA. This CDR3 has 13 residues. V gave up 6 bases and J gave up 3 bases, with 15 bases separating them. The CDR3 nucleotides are TGCAGCGTCGGGTCGGGGTTCAACTACGAGCAGTACTTC. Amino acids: CSVGSGFNYEQYF.

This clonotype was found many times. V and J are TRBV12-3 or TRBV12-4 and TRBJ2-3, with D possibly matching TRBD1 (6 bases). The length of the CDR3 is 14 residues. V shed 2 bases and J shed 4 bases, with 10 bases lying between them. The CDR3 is CASSLWQGSDTQYF. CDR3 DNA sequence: TGTGCCAGCAGTTTATGGCAGGGGTCAGATACGCAGTATTTT.

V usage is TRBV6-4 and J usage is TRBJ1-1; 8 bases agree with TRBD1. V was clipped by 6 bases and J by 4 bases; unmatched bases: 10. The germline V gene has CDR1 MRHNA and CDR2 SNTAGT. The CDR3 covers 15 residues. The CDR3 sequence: CASRAGGGWSTEAFF. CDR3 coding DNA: TGTGCCAGCAGAGCAGGGGGCGGATGGAGCACTGAAGCTTTCTTT.

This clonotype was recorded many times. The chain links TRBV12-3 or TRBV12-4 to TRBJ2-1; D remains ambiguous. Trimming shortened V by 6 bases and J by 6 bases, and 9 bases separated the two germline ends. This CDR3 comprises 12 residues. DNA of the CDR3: TGTGCCAGCAGAGATATGAGCAATGAGCAGTTCTTC. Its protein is CASRDMSNEQFF.

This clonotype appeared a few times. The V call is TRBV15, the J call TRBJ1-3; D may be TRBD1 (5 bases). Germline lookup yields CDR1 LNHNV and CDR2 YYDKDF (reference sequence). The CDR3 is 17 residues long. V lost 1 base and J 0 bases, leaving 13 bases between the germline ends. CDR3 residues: CATSRGRGANSGNTIYF. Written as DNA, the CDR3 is TGTGCCACCAGCAGAGGACGAGGGGCAAACTCTGGAAACACCATATATTTT.

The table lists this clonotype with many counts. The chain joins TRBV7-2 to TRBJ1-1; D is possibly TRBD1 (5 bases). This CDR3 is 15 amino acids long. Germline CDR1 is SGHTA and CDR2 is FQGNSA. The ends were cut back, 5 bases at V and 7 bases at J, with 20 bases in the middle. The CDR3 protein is CASSPIGAGVDEAFF. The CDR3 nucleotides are TGTGCCAGCAGCCCTATAGGGGCCGGGGTGGATGAAGCTTTCTTT. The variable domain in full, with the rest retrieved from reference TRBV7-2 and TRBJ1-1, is GAGVSQSPSNKVTEKGKDVELRCDPISGHTALYWYRQSLGQGLEFLIYFQGNSAPDKSGLPSDRFSAERTGGSVSTLTIQRTQQEDSAVYLCASSPIGAGVDEAFFGQGTRLTVV.

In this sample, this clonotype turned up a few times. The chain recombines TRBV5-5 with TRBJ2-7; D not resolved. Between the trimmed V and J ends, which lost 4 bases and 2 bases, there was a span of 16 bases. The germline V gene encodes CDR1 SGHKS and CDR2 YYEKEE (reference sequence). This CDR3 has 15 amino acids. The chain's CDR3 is CASSPVLQFTYEQYF. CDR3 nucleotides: TGTGCCAGCAGCCCGGTTCTACAGTTCACCTACGAGCAGTACTTC.

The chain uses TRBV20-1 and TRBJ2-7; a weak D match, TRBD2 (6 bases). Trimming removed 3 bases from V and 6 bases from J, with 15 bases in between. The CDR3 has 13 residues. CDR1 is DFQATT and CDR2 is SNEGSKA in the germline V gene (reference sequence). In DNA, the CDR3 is TGCAGTGCTAGGTCCTCGGGGGTGGGCGAGCAGTACTTC. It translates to CSARSSGVGEQYF.

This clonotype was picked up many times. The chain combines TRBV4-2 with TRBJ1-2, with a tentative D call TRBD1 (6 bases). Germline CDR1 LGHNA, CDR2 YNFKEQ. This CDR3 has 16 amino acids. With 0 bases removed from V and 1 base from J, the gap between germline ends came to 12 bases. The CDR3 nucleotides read TGTGCCAGCAGCCAAGATGGGGCAGGGGATAACTATGGCTACACCTTC. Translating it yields CASSQDGAGDNYGYTF.

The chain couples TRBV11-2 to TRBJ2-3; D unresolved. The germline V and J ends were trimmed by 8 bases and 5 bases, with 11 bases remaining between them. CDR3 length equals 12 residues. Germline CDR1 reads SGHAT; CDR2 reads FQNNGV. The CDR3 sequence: CASLSQKDTQYF. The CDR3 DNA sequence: TGTGCCAGCCTATCACAGAAAGATACGCAGTATTTT.

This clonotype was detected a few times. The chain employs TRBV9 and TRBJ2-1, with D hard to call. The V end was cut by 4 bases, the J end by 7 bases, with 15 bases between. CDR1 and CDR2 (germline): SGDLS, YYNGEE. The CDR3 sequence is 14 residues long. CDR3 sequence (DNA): TGTGCCAGCAGCCCCCGGGTGATGGGGAATGAGCAGTTCTTC. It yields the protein CASSPRVMGNEQFF.

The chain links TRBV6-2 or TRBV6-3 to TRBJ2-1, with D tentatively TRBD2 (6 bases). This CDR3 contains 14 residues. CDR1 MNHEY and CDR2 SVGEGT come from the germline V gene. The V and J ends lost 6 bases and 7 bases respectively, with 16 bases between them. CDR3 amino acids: CASRMTGEPNEQFF. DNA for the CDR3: TGTGCCAGCAGAATGACGGGAGAACCGAATGAGCAGTTCTTC.